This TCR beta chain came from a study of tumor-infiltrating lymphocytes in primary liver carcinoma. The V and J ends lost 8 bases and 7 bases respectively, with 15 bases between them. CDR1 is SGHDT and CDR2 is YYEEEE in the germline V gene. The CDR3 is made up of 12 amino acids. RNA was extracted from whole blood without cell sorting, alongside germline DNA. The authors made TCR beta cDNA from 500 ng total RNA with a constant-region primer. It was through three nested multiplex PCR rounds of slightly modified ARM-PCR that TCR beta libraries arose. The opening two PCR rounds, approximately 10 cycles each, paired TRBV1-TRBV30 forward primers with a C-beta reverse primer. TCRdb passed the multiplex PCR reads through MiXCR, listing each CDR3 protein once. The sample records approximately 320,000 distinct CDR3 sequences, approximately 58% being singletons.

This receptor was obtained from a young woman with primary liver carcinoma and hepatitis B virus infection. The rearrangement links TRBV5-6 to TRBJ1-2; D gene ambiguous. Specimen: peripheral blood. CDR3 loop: CASSMGSFGYTF. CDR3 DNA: TGTGCCAGTAGCATGGGGTCGTTTGGCTACACCTTC.